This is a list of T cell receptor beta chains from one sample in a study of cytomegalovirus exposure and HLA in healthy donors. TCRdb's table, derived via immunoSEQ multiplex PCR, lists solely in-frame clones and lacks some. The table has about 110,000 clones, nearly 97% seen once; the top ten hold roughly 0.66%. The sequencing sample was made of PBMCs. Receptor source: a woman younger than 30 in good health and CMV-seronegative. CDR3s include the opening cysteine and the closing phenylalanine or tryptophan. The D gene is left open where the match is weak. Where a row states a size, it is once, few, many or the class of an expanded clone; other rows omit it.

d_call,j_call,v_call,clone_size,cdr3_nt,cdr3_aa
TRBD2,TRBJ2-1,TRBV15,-,TGTGCCACCAGCAGACCTGGACTAGCCGGCTCCTACAATGAGCAGTTCTTC,CATSRPGLAGSYNEQFF
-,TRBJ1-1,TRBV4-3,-,TGCGCCAGCAGCCCCCTTAGAACAGGGTCCACTGAAGCTTTCTTT,CASSPLRTGSTEAFF
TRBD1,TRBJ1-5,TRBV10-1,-,TGCGCCCGCTGGCATCGGGACAGGAGGGGGTATAGCAATCAGCCCCAGCATTTT,CARWHRDRRGYSNQPQHF
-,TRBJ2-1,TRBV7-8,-,TGTGCCAGCAGCCCCAGCGCAGCCTACAATGAGCAGTTCTTC,CASSPSAAYNEQFF
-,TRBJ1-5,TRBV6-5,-,TGTGCCAGCAGTTACAGGGGGACGGGCAATCAGCCCCAGCATTTT,CASSYRGTGNQPQHF
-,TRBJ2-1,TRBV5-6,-,TGTGCCAGCAGGGATGGGACTGGGGGAAACAATGAGCAGTTCTTC,CASRDGTGGNNEQFF
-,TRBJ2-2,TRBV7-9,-,TGTGCCAGCAGCCTTACAGGGCGGGAGCTGTTTTTT,CASSLTGRELFF
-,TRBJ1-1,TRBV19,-,TGTGCCAGTAGCCAGCGACAGGTGATGATGGAAGCTTTCTTT,CASSQRQVMMEAFF
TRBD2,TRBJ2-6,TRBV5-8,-,TGTGCCAGCAGCTTTCTGACTAGCGGGTCCTCCTCTGGGGCCAACGTCCTGACTTTC,CASSFLTSGSSSGANVLTF
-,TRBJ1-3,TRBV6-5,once,TGTGCCAGCAGTTACTCGTGGCCGGGCTCTGGAAACACCATATATTTT,CASSYSWPGSGNTIYF
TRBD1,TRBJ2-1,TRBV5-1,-,TGCGCCAGCAGCTTGGCGGGACAGGGGGGCTACAATGAGCAGTTCTTC,CASSLAGQGGYNEQFF
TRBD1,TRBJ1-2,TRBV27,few,TGTGCCAGCCAGGGACAGGGGGTAGATGGCTACACCTTC,CASQGQGVDGYTF
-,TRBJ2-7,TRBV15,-,TGTGCCACCTCAACCGAGGGACTCTCCTACGAGCAGTACTTC,CATSTEGLSYEQYF
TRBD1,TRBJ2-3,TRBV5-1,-,TGCGCCAGCAGCTTACAGGGGGCATCAGATACGCAGTATTTT,CASSLQGASDTQYF
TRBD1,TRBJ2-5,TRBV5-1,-,TGCGCCAGCGACTACAGGGGAAACCAAGAGACCCAGTACTTC,CASDYRGNQETQYF
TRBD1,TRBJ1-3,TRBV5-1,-,TGCGCCAGCAGCTTGGGGACAGGTTACGGAAACACCATATATTTT,CASSLGTGYGNTIYF
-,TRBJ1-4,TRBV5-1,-,TGCGCCAGCAGCTTGGCGGGAGCCAATGAAAAACTGTTTTTT,CASSLAGANEKLFF
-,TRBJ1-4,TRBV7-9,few,TGTGCCAGCAGATCCGACAGGAGAGCAACTAATGAAAAACTGTTTTTT,CASRSDRRATNEKLFF
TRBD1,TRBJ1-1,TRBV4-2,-,TGTGCCAGCAGCCGACCAGACAGGGTCGGGACTGAAGCTTTCTTT,CASSRPDRVGTEAFF
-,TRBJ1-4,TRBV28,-,TGTGCCAGCGCCGCGGAAAAACTGTTTTTT,CASAAEKLFF
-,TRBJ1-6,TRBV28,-,TGTGCCAGCAGTTTAGGGAGGTATAATTCACCCCTCCACTTT,CASSLGRYNSPLHF
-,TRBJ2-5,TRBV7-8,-,TGTGCCAGCAGCAAACGACAGGACCAAGAGACCCAGTACTTC,CASSKRQDQETQYF
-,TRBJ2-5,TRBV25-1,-,TGTGCCAGCAGTGTAACAGTCAACCAAGAGACCCAGTACTTC,CASSVTVNQETQYF
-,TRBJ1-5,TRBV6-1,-,TGTGCCAGTTGTTACAGGGATAATCAGCCCCAGCATTTT,CASCYRDNQPQHF
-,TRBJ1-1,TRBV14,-,TGTGCCAGCAGCCAAGGAAGAGTCACTGAAGCTTTCTTT,CASSQGRVTEAFF
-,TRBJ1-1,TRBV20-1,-,TGCAGTGCTAGGAGAGTTGAAGCTTTCTTT,CSARRVEAFF
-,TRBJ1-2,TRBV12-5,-,TGTGCTAGGGGCCATTTCTATGGCTACACCTTC,CARGHFYGYTF
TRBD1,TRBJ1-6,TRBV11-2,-,TGTGCCAGCAGATCCGGACAGGGTGTAGGTCCCCTCCACTTT,CASRSGQGVGPLHF
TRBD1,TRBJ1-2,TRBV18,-,TGTGCCAGCTCACACCCGACAGGGGGCTACTATGGCTACACCTTC,CASSHPTGGYYGYTF
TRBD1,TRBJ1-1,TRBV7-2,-,TGTGCCAGCAGTCCTGCGGGACAGGGGGCGCGGATGAACACTGAAGCTTTCTTT,CASSPAGQGARMNTEAFF
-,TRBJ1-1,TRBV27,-,TGTGCCAGCAGGCAGTCGAGGGGGACCACTGAAGCTTTCTTT,CASRQSRGTTEAFF
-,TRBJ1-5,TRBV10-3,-,TGTGCCATCAGTGAGTCCCCAGGGCCCCAGCATTTT,CAISESPGPQHF
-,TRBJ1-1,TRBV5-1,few,TGCGCCAGCAGCAACAATCCCCACACGAACACTGAAGCTTTCTTT,CASSNNPHTNTEAFF
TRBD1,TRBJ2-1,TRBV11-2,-,TGTGCCAGCAGCTTAGAAGGGACAGGGGGCTATGAGCAGTTCTTC,CASSLEGTGGYEQFF
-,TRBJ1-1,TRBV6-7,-,TGTGCCAGGAAGCAGAACACTGAAGCTTTCTTT,CARKQNTEAFF
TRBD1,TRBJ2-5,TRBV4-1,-,TGCGCCAGCAGCCAAGTCGGACAGGGACAAGAGACCCAGTACTTC,CASSQVGQGQETQYF
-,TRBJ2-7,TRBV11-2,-,TGTGCCAGCAGCCCCTTGACAGTAAGCTCCTACGAGCAGTACTTC,CASSPLTVSSYEQYF
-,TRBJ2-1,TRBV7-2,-,TGTGCCAGCAGCTTAGACGCCAGCTCCTACAATGAGCAGTTCTTC,CASSLDASSYNEQFF
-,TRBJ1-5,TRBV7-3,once,TGTGCCAGCAGCTTAACCAGGGAAAAGCCCCAGCATTTT,CASSLTREKPQHF
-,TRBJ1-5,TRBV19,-,TGTGCCAGTAGTATCGAGGGGGGGGGCAATCAGCCCCAGCATTTT,CASSIEGGGNQPQHF
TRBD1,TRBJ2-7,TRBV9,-,TGTGCCAGCAGCGGACAGGGATCGCTCTCCTACGAGCAGTACTTC,CASSGQGSLSYEQYF
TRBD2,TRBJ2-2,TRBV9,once,TGTGCCAGCAGCGCGGGGGGGCTCGGGGCCGGGGAGCTGTTTTTT,CASSAGGLGAGELFF
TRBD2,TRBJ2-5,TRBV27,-,TGTGCCAGCAGTTTGACTAGCGGGGGGGCGGAGACCCAGTACTTC,CASSLTSGGAETQYF
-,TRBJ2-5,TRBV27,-,TGTGCCAGCAGTTTATCGGGCATGGAGACCCAGTACTTC,CASSLSGMETQYF
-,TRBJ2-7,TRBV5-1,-,TGCGCCAGCAGCTTGTTGCTACCCGACGAGCAGTACTTC,CASSLLLPDEQYF
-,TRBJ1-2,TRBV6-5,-,TGTGCCAGCAGTTACTCCAGGGGAGCGTTTGGCTACACCTTC,CASSYSRGAFGYTF
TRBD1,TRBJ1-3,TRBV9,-,TGTGCCAGCAGCGTAGGTGGGACAGGGGAAGGAAACACCATATATTTT,CASSVGGTGEGNTIYF
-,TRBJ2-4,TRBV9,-,TGTGCCAGCAGCGAAACTATCCTCAAAAACATTCAGTACTTC,CASSETILKNIQYF
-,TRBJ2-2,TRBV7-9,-,TGTGCCAGCAGCTTAGACTTTTCGGGCAGGGGTACCACCGGGGAGCTGTTTTTT,CASSLDFSGRGTTGELFF
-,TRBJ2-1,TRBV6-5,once,TGTGCCAGCAACCAATTGGGGGGCTACAATGAGCAGTTCTTC,CASNQLGGYNEQFF
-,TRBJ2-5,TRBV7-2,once,TGTGCCAGCAGCTTAGTGGGGGGAAAAGAGACCCAGTACTTC,CASSLVGGKETQYF
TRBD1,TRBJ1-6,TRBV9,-,TGTGCCAGCAGCGTAGGAGGGGCGGGGGACAGGGCGTCACCCCTCCACTTT,CASSVGGAGDRASPLHF
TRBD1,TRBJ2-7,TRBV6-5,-,TGTGCCAGCAGTTACTCCGGGACAGGGAGGTACGAGCAGTACTTC,CASSYSGTGRYEQYF
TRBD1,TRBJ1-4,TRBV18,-,TGTGCCAGCTCTCAGACAGGGCCCGCTAATGAAAAACTGTTTTTT,CASSQTGPANEKLFF